This T cell receptor (beta chain) comes out of a study of CD8 T cells in ankylosing spondylitis (dated by TCRdb to the late 2010s). For the wider study: To find TCR variants linked to disease, the study profiled T cell receptor beta repertoires in ankylosing spondylitis patients and healthy donors. In total, the full study cohort was made up of nearly 110 healthy donors and more than 20 ankylosing spondylitis patients. Peripheral blood was sampled, and synovial fluid was also collected from ankylosing spondylitis patients. Points the paper makes about the study in general: Some motif variants had previously been reported in the synovial fluid and blood of reactive arthritis patients, which suggests shared mechanisms of disease initiation. The disease-linked clones had a CD8+ phenotype and were found at relatively low frequencies in peripheral blood. A TCR beta motif made up of several highly homologous amino acid variants appeared to be characteristic of blood from ankylosing spondylitis patients. According to the report, matched synovial fluid samples from ankylosing spondylitis patients were significantly enriched for the disease-linked clones.

This clonotype turned up a few times. Its antigen remains undetermined. No base quality information exists; no much larger clone differs at one position. The CDR3 numbers 14 residues from cysteine through phenylalanine. Of the read, only the CDR3 DNA is kept; its 42 bases are in frame from base 1. Sequences MRHNA (CDR1) and SNTAGT (CDR2) are obtained from the germline V gene. At the junction V is shortened by 7 bases and J by 7 bases, with 19 bases in between. TCRdb shows the sequencer as Illumina HiSeq 2500. Quantitative 5'-RACE with molecular barcodes was the method used to prepare the TCR beta libraries. The authors' pipeline ran thus. A new computational method based on a probabilistic model of VDJ rearrangement was used to identify disease-linked TCR variants. Using fastp trimming at Q25 and MiXCR clonotype assembly, TCRdb reanalyzed the public sequencing data and kept in-frame beta chains. Rows are unified per CDR3 protein, each entry keeping the most common DNA and genes. These V and J calls rely on TCRdb rather than the paper's analysis. This sample holds 150,000 to 250,000 distinct CDR3 sequences; around 13% were observed only once. 16% of the sample comes from the top ten.

Sequencing was carried out using blood, either unsorted or a sorted T cell fraction (not recorded which). This receptor was identified in a male donor with ankylosing spondylitis or in good health (not recorded which). The chain is assembled from TRBV6-4 and TRBJ1-1; the D gene cannot be named for sure. The CDR3 region reads CASTSDEVPHEAFF. Here is the DNA: TGTGCCAGCACCTCAGATGAGGTCCCCCATGAAGCTTTCTTT.